The 25 T cell receptor beta chains listed next were all sequenced from one sample in a study of OX40 agonist ivuxolimab in advanced cancers. Generated by immunoSEQ multiplex PCR, the TCRdb table keeps only in-frame clones and is missing some. The profile shows roughly 50,000 clones, around 86% of them singletons. The source was CD4+ or CD8+ T cells sorted from blood, collected in a trial of the OX40 agonist ivuxolimab. Receptors originate from an adult with an advanced solid tumor such as melanoma, head and neck, liver or kidney cancer.

This chain links TRBV11-2 with TRBJ2-1; 12 bases line up with TRBD2. Germline CDR1 and CDR2: SGHAT and FQNNGV. The CDR3 sequence is 15 residues long. Trimming cost V 4 bases and J 2 bases; bases outside gene matches: 0. CDR3 sequence reads: CASSSSGGAYNEQFF. The CDR3 DNA sequence: TGTGCCAGCAGCTCTAGCGGGGGGGCCTACAATGAGCAGTTCTTC.

This clone counts as medium-sized. The chain joins TRBV5-4 to TRBJ2-6, with D possibly called TRBD1 or TRBD2 (6 bases each). The ends were cut back, 2 bases at V and 3 bases at J, with 21 bases in the middle. The germline CDR1 and CDR2 sequences are SGHNT and YYREEE (reference sequence). The length of the CDR3 is 19 residues. For the CDR3, the DNA is TGTGCCAGCAGCTTATGGTTGGGAAGGGGGGCTGATGGGGCCAACGTCCTGACTTTC. This encodes CASSLWLGRGADGANVLTF.

The chain links TRBV5-1 to TRBJ2-7, with D perhaps TRBD2 (6 bases). The V gene's germline CDR1 is SGHRS and CDR2 YFSETQ. CDR3 length: 15 residues. V lost 4 bases to trimming and J lost 5 bases, with 19 bases between them. This CDR3 reads CASSQQPGLANEQYF. CDR3 nucleotides: TGCGCCAGCAGCCAACAGCCGGGACTGGCCAACGAGCAGTACTTC.

J is TRBJ1-1 and V is TRBV7-3; possibly TRBD1 for D (5 bases). The CDR3 is 13 amino acids. CDR1 is SGHTA, CDR2 FQGTGA, per germline. V shed 1 base and J shed 10 bases, with 13 bases lying between them. This chain's CDR3 is CASSLIAEGRAFF. In DNA form, the CDR3 reads TGTGCCAGCAGCTTAATAGCGGAGGGGAGAGCTTTCTTT.

The CDR3 spells CASSDWGLNTGELFF. CDR3 in DNA: TGCGCCAGCTCCGATTGGGGCTTGAACACCGGGGAGCTGTTTTTT. The chain links TRBV5-1 to TRBJ2-2; the D gene is possibly TRBD1 (5 bases). CDR3 length: 15 residues. The V gene's germline CDR1 is SGHRS and CDR2 YFSETQ. The germline V and J ends were trimmed by 7 bases and 1 base, with 14 bases remaining between them. Full variable domain (rest looked up from reference TRBV5-1 and TRBJ2-2): KAGVTQTPRYLIKTRGQQVTLSCSPISGHRSVSWYQQTPGQGLQFLFEYFSETQRNKGNFPGRFSGRQFSNSRSEMNVSTLELGDSALYLCASSDWGLNTGELFFGEGSRLTVL.

The rearrangement uses TRBV6-5 and TRBJ2-7, with TRBD2 matching over 7 bases. The junction had 14 bases not matched to a gene; V was cut back by 7 bases and J by 5 bases. CDR1 and CDR2 from the germline V gene are MNHEY and SVGAGI. The CDR3 is 15 residues long. This chain's CDR3 is CASKGRAVSTNEQYF. The CDR3 DNA follows: TGTGCCAGCAAGGGGAGGGCAGTGTCTACTAACGAGCAGTACTTC.

The chain employs TRBV7-3 and TRBJ2-7; 7 bases line up with TRBD1. The junction had 9 bases not matched to a gene; V was cut back by 5 bases and J by 2 bases. The CDR3 has 15 residues. The V gene's germline CDR1 is SGHTA and CDR2 FQGTGA. The CDR3 DNA sequence: TGTGCCAGCAGCCCCTCAGGACAGGTCCCCTACGAGCAGTACTTC. Its translation is CASSPSGQVPYEQYF.

The chain links TRBV2 to TRBJ1-5, with 7 nucleotides matching TRBD1. Trimming cost V 4 bases and J 0 bases; bases outside gene matches: 6. The CDR3 spans 16 residues. CDR1 is SNHLY, CDR2 FYNNEI, per germline. The CDR3 here is CASSGTGHFSNQPQHF. Written as DNA, the CDR3 is TGTGCCAGCAGTGGGACAGGCCATTTTAGCAATCAGCCCCAGCATTTT.

This rearrangement joins TRBV5-1 to TRBJ2-3, with D perhaps given as TRBD1 or TRBD2 (5 bases each). CDR3 size: 15 residues. Trimming took off 0 bases at V and 1 base at J, with 9 bases between the two ends. The V gene's germline CDR1 is SGHRS and CDR2 YFSETQ. The CDR3: CASSLGGVGTDTQYF. The DNA of the CDR3 is TGCGCCAGCAGCTTGGGAGGGGTGGGCACAGATACGCAGTATTTT. The variable domain in full, completed from reference TRBV5-1 and TRBJ2-3, reads KAGVTQTPRYLIKTRGQQVTLSCSPISGHRSVSWYQQTPGQGLQFLFEYFSETQRNKGNFPGRFSGRQFSNSRSEMNVSTLELGDSALYLCASSLGGVGTDTQYFGPGTRLTVL.

The CDR3 bases are TGTGCCAGCAGCTTGAGTGGGGGTTTGGGCACTGAAGCTTTCTTT. Translating gives CASSLSGGLGTEAFF. This chain uses TRBV5-4 with TRBJ1-1, with a possible D match to TRBD1 (5 bases). The CDR3 runs 15 residues. The germline V gene has CDR1 SGHNT and CDR2 YYREEE (reference sequence). Trimming shortened V by 1 base and J by 4 bases, and 14 bases separated the two germline ends. Filled out from reference TRBV5-4 and TRBJ1-1, the complete variable domain reads ETGVTQSPTHLIKTRGQQVTLRCSSQSGHNTVSWYQQALGQGPQFIFQYYREEENGRGNFPPRFSGLQFPNYSSELNVNALELDDSALYLCASSLSGGLGTEAFFGQGTRLTVV.

This chain links TRBV4-1 with TRBJ1-1; D remains ambiguous. Germline CDR1 is MGHRA and CDR2 is YSYEKL. V lost 0 bases, J lost 4 bases, and 18 bases lay in between. This CDR3 is built from 17 residues. This CDR3 reads CASSQDGSRSWGTEAFF. CDR3 nucleotide sequence: TGCGCCAGCAGCCAAGACGGCAGTAGGTCCTGGGGCACTGAAGCTTTCTTT.

In its sample, this clone was seen once. This sequence joins TRBV18 and TRBJ1-4; D ambiguous. V was cut by 3 bases and J by 5 bases, with 10 bases left in between. The CDR3 is 14 residues long. Germline CDR1 reads KGHSH; CDR2 reads LQKENI. CDR3 loop: CASSPTSGNEKLFF. CDR3 DNA: TGTGCCAGCTCACCTACGTCGGGGAATGAAAAACTGTTTTTT.

The chain couples TRBV25-1 to TRBJ1-1; D possibly corresponds to TRBD1 (6 bases). Trimming removed 2 bases at V and 4 bases at J, with 14 bases between. There are 15 residues in the CDR3. From germline, CDR1 is MGHDK and CDR2 SYGVNS. As DNA, the CDR3 is TGTGCCAGCAGTGAAGGGGGCTTTAAGCCCACTGAAGCTTTCTTT. Its translation: CASSEGGFKPTEAFF.

There are a few counts of this clone. The gene calls are TRBV5-6 and TRBJ2-5, with D hard to call. This CDR3 spans 11 amino acids. Trimming removed 2 bases at V and 6 bases at J, with 5 bases between. From germline, CDR1 is SGHDT and CDR2 YYEEEE. The CDR3 loop is CASSFSQTQYF. The CDR3 DNA reads as TGTGCCAGCAGCTTTTCGCAGACCCAGTACTTC. The full variable domain, with the rest looked up from reference TRBV5-6 and TRBJ2-5, is DAGVTQSPTHLIKTRGQQVTLRCSPKSGHDTVSWYQQALGQGPQFIFQYYEEEERQRGNFPDRFSGHQFPNYSSELNVNALLLGDSALYLCASSFSQTQYFGPGTRLLVL.

The genes are TRBV28 and TRBJ1-6, with TRBD1 identical over 7 bases. Germline lookup yields CDR1 MDHEN and CDR2 SYDVKM. The CDR3 is 15 amino acids. Unmatched junction bases numbered 5, after V lost 2 bases and J lost 7 bases. In DNA form, the CDR3 reads TGTGCCAGCAGTTTAGGCGACAGGGTCAATTCACCCCTCCACTTT. Residues: CASSLGDRVNSPLHF.

This rearrangement joins TRBV5-1 to TRBJ1-2; D is unresolved. V was clipped by 2 bases and J by 6 bases, with 20 bases between them. Germline CDR1 is SGHRS and CDR2 is YFSETQ. This CDR3 has 16 amino acids. In nucleotides, the CDR3 is TGCGCCAGCAGCTTTGCAGACGTGGATAGGGAGAATGGCTACACCTTC. This translates into CASSFADVDRENGYTF.

This rearrangement joins TRBV9 to TRBJ2-3; D unresolved. The ends were cut back, 4 bases at V and 2 bases at J, with 8 bases in the middle. Germline CDR1 is SGDLS and CDR2 is YYNGEE. This CDR3 has 13 amino acids. CDR3 in DNA: TGTGCCAGCAGCTGGGATCCCACAGATACGCAGTATTTT. The encoded protein is CASSWDPTDTQYF.

V usage is TRBV5-1 and J usage is TRBJ1-1; D is ambiguous. Trimming stripped 4 bases from V and 2 bases from J, with 18 bases between. CDR1 SGHRS and CDR2 YFSETQ come from the germline V gene. There are 16 residues in the CDR3. The chain's CDR3 is CASSTSSNGPNTEAFF. In DNA, the CDR3 is TGCGCCAGCAGCACATCTAGTAACGGCCCTAACACTGAAGCTTTCTTT.

Of note for this clone: Other DNA sequences in this specimen translate into the identical CDR3. The V and J genes are TRBV2 and TRBJ2-3, with 13 nucleotides matching TRBD2. Germline CDR1 is SNHLY and CDR2 is FYNNEI. V lost 8 bases and J lost 4; bases outside the gene matches: 6. The CDR3 loop spans 15 amino acids. CDR3 in amino acids: CASGRLAGGADTQYF. The CDR3 nucleotides are TGTGCCAGCGGGAGACTAGCGGGGGGTGCAGATACGCAGTATTTT.

The chain is built from TRBV10-3 and TRBJ1-4; possibly TRBD1 for D (6 bases). V was pared by 3 bases and J by 7 bases, with 15 bases between. Germline CDR1 reads ENHRY; CDR2 reads SYGVKD. This CDR3 contains 15 residues. The CDR3 loop reads CAISDPGGQAEKLFF. CDR3 bases: TGTGCCATCAGTGACCCGGGGGGCCAAGCTGAAAAACTGTTTTTT.

The chain combines TRBV7-9 with TRBJ2-1, with 10 positions matching TRBD2. In germline, CDR1 is SEHNR, CDR2 FQNEAQ (reference sequence). V dropped 2 bases and J dropped 2; count of bases not matched to a gene: 3. This CDR3 has 16 amino acids. The CDR3 region has the DNA TGTGCCAGCAGCTTACAGCGGGGGGGAACCTACAATGAGCAGTTCTTC. Residues: CASSLQRGGTYNEQFF.

The CDR3 DNA reads TGCGCCAGCAGTCAATCCCCCGGGGGGGAAAACATTCAGTACTTC. Encoded protein: CASSQSPGGENIQYF. The chain couples TRBV23-1 to TRBJ2-4; TRBD2 matches 8 bases. TRBV23-1 carries the ORF label, with uncertain function. This CDR3 has 15 amino acids. J lost 5 bases, V lost 0 bases, and 3 bases had no gene match.

This chain joins TRBV5-1 and TRBJ2-1, with 7 positions matching TRBD1. Germline V lookup: CDR1 SGHRS, CDR2 YFSETQ. V dropped 5 bases and J dropped 4; count of bases not matched to a gene: 9. The CDR3 contains 15 residues. Here the CDR3 reads CASSVDRAVYNEQFF. CDR3 nucleotide sequence: TGCGCCAGCAGTGTAGACAGGGCGGTTTACAATGAGCAGTTCTTC.

There are a few counts of this clone. The same CDR3 also results from other DNA sequences found in this sample. The chain uses TRBV18 and TRBJ2-2, with a weak D call TRBD2 (6 bases). The germline V gene has CDR1 KGHSH and CDR2 LQKENI. V dropped 0 bases and J dropped 1 base, with 6 bases sitting between them. The CDR3 runs 15 residues. CDR3 nucleotide sequence: TGTGCCAGCTCACCACCGGGAGGGAACACCGGGGAGCTGTTTTTT. This codes for CASSPPGGNTGELFF.

The chain recombines TRBV6-4 with TRBJ1-1; possible D gene TRBD1, 6 bases. CDR3 size: 15 residues. Trimming pared 2 bases from V and 4 bases from J, leaving 14 bases between. Germline V gives CDR1 MRHNA, CDR2 SNTAGT. The CDR3 spells CASSDRGTLGTEAFF. In DNA form, the CDR3 reads TGTGCCAGCAGTGACCGGGGGACACTTGGCACTGAAGCTTTCTTT.